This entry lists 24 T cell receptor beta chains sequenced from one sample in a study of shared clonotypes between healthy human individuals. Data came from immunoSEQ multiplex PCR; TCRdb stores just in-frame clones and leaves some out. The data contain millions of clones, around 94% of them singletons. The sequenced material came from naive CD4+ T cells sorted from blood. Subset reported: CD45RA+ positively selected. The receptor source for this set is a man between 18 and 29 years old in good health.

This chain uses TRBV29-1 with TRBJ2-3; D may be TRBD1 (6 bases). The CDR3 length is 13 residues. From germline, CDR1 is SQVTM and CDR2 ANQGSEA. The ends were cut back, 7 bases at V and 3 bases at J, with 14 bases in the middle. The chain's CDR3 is CSEGQLNTDTQYF. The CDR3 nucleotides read TGCAGCGAAGGACAGCTGAATACAGATACGCAGTATTTT.

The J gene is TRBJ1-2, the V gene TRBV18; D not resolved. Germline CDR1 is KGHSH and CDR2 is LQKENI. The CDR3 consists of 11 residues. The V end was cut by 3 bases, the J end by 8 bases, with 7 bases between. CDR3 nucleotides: TGTGCCAGCTCACCCATGCAGGGCTACACCTTC. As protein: CASSPMQGYTF.

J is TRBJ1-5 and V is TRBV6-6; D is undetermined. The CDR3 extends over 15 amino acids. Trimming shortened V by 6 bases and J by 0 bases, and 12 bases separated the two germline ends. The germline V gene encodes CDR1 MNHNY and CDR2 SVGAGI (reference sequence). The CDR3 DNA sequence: TGTGCCAGCAGACCCGACACCTTTAGCAATCAGCCCCAGCATTTT. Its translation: CASRPDTFSNQPQHF.

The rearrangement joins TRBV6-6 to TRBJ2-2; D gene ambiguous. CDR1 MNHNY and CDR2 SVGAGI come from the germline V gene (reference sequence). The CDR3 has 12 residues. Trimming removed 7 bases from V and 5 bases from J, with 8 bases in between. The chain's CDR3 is CASNRGTGELFF. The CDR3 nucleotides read TGTGCCAGCAACCGTGGGACCGGGGAGCTGTTTTTT.

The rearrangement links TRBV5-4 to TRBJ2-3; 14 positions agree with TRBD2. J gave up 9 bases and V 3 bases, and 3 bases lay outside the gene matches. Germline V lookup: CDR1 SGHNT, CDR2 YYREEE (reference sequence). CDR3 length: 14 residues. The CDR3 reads CASSSGTSGGTQYF. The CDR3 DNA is TGTGCCAGCAGCTCCGGGACTAGCGGGGGCACGCAGTATTTT.

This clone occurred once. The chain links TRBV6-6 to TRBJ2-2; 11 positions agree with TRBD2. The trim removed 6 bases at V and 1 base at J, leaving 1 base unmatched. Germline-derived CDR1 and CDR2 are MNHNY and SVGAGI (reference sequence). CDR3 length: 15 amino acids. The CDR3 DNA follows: TGTGCCAGCAGACTAGCGGGAGAGAACACCGGGGAGCTGTTTTTT. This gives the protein CASRLAGENTGELFF.

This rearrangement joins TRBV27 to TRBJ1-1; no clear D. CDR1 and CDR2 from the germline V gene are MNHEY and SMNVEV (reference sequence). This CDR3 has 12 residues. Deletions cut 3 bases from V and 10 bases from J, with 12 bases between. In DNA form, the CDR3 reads TGTGCCAGCAGTTTGGAGGTGTCGGGAGCTTTCTTT. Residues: CASSLEVSGAFF.

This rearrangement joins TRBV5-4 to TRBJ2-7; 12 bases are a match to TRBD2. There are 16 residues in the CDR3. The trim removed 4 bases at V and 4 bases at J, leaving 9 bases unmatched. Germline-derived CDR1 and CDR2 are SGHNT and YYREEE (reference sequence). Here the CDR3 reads CASSPLAGGPGYEQYF. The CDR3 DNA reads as TGTGCCAGCAGCCCTCTAGCGGGGGGGCCGGGGTACGAGCAGTACTTC.

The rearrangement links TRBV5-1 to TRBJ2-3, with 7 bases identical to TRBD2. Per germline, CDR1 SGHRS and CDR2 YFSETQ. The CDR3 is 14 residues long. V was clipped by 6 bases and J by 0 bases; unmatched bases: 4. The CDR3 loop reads CASKASGSTDTQYF. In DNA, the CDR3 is TGCGCCAGCAAAGCTAGCGGAAGCACAGATACGCAGTATTTT. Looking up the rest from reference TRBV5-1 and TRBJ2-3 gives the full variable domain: KAGVTQTPRYLIKTRGQQVTLSCSPISGHRSVSWYQQTPGQGLQFLFEYFSETQRNKGNFPGRFSGRQFSNSRSEMNVSTLELGDSALYLCASKASGSTDTQYFGPGTRLTVL.

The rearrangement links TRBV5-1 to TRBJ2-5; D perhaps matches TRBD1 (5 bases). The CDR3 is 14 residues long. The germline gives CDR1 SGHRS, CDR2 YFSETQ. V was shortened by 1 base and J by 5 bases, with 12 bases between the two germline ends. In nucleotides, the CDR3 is TGCGCCAGCAGCTTGCCGGCAGGGCGGGAGACCCAGTACTTC. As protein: CASSLPAGRETQYF. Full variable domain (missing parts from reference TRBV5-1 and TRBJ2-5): KAGVTQTPRYLIKTRGQQVTLSCSPISGHRSVSWYQQTPGQGLQFLFEYFSETQRNKGNFPGRFSGRQFSNSRSEMNVSTLELGDSALYLCASSLPAGRETQYFGPGTRLLVL.

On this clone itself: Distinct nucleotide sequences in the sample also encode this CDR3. CDR3 coding DNA: TGTGCCAGCAGCTTGGGATCAAGCTACGAGCAGTACTTC. It translates to CASSLGSSYEQYF. The V gene is TRBV5-6, the J gene TRBJ2-7, with no clear D. CDR1 and CDR2 from the germline V gene are SGHDT and YYEEEE. There are 13 residues in the CDR3. V was shortened by 0 bases and J by 3 bases, with 7 bases between the two germline ends.

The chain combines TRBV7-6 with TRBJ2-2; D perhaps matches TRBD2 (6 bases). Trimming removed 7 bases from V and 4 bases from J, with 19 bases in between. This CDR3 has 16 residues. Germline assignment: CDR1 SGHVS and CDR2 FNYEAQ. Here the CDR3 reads CASTHLRAGSTGELFF. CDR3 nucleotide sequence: TGTGCCAGCACCCACCTGAGGGCGGGAAGCACCGGGGAGCTGTTTTTT. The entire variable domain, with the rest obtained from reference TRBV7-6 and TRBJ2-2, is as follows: GAGVSQSPRYKVTKRGQDVALRCDPISGHVSLYWYRQALGQGPEFLTYFNYEAQQDKSGLPNDRFSAERPEGSISTLTIQRTEQRDSAMYRCASTHLRAGSTGELFFGEGSRLTVL.

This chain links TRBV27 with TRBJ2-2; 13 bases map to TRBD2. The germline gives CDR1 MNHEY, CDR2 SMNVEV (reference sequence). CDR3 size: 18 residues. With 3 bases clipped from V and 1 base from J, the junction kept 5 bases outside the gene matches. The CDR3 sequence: CASSFRLAGGGNTGELFF. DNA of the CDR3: TGTGCCAGCAGTTTTAGACTAGCGGGGGGCGGGAACACCGGGGAGCTGTTTTTT.

The CDR3 here is CASSQEGGAEFGYEQYF. The CDR3 DNA reads TGCGCCAGCAGCCAAGAAGGAGGGGCCGAGTTTGGATACGAGCAGTACTTC. The gene calls are TRBV4-3 and TRBJ2-7; the D gene is possibly TRBD2 (6 bases). The CDR3 length is 17 residues. Germline lookup yields CDR1 LGHNA and CDR2 YSLEER. V lost 0 bases, J lost 4 bases, and 19 bases lay in between.

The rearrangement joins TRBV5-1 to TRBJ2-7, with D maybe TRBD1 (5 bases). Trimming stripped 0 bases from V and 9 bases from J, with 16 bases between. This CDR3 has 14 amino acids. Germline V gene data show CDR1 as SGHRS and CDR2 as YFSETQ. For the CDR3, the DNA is TGCGCCAGCAGCTTGGGGCAGGGTGTGAGTGGGCAGTACTTC. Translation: CASSLGQGVSGQYF.

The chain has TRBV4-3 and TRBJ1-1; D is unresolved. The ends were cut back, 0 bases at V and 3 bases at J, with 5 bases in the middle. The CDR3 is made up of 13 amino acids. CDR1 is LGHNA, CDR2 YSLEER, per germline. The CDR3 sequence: CASSQEADTEAFF. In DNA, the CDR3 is TGCGCCAGCAGCCAAGAGGCAGACACTGAAGCTTTCTTT.

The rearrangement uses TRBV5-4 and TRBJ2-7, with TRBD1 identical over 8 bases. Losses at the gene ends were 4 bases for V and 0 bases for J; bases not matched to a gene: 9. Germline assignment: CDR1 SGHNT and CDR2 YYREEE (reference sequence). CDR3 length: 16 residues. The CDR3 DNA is TGTGCCAGCAGCCCAGACAGGGGCGGTATCTCCTACGAGCAGTACTTC. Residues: CASSPDRGGISYEQYF.

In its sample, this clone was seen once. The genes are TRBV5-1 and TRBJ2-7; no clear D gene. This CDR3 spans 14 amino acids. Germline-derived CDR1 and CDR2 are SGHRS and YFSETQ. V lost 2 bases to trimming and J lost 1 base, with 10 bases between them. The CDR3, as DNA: TGCGCCAGCAGCTTCGACGTCCCTTCCTACGAGCAGTACTTC. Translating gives CASSFDVPSYEQYF.

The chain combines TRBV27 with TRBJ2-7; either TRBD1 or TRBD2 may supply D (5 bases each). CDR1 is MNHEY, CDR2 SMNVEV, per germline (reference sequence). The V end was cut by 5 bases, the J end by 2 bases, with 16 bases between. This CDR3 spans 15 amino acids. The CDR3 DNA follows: TGTGCCAGCAGTCCCGGGACCGTCGAGGCCTACGAGCAGTACTTC. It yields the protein CASSPGTVEAYEQYF.

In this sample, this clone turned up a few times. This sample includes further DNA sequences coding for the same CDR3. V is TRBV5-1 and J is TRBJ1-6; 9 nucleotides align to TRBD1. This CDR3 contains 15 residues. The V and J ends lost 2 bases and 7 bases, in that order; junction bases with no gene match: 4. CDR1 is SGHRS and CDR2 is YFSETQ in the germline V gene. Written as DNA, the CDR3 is TGCGCCAGCAGCTTAACCGGGACAGGGAATTCACCCCTCCACTTT. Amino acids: CASSLTGTGNSPLHF.

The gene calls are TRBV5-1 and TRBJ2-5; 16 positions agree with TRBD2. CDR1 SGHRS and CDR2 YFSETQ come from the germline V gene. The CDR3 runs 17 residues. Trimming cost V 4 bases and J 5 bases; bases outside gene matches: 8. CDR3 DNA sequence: TGCGCCAGCAGCCGGGGACTAGCGGGAGGGGATCGGGAGACCCAGTACTTC. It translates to CASSRGLAGGDRETQYF.

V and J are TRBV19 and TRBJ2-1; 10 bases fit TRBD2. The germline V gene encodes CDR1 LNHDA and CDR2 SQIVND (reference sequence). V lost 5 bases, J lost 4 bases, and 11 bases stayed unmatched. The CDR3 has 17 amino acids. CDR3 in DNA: TGTGCCAGTAGTCTAAGACTAGCGGGCCGGACTTACAATGAGCAGTTCTTC. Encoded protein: CASSLRLAGRTYNEQFF.

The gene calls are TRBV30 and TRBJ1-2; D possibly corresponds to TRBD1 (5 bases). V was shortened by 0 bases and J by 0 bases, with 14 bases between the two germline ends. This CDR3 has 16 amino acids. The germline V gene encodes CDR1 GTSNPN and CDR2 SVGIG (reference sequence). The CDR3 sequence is CAWSVQLGDSNYGYTF. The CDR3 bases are TGTGCCTGGAGTGTACAACTAGGGGACTCTAACTATGGCTACACCTTC. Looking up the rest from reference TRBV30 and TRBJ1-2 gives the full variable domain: SQTIHQWPATLVQPVGSPLSLECTVEGTSNPNLYWYRQAAGRGLQLLFYSVGIGQISSEVPQNLSASRPQDRQFILSSKKLLLSDSGFYLCAWSVQLGDSNYGYTFGSGTRLTVV.

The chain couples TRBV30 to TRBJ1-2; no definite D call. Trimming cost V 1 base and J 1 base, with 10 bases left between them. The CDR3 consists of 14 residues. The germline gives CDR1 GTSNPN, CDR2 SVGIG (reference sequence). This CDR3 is CAWSGVRFNYGYTF. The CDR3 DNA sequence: TGTGCCTGGAGTGGGGTCAGGTTTAACTATGGCTACACCTTC.